The 24 T cell receptor beta chains given below trace back to one sample, sequenced in a study of shared clonotypes between healthy human individuals. Repertoires were generated with immunoSEQ multiplex PCR, while TCRdb's copy carries only in-frame clones and drops some. In the table there are around 500,000 clones, 70% to 85% of which are singletons. The sequencing sample was made of PBMCs. The receptors derive from a woman in her 40s in good health. Some clones in this sample may be carry-over from other donors' samples.

J is TRBJ2-7 and V is TRBV23-1, with 8 bases fitting TRBD1. TRBV23-1 is an open reading frame, and its role is uncertain. The CDR3 has 15 residues. The V and J ends lost 2 bases and 3 bases, in that order; junction bases with no gene match: 6. CDR3 sequence: CASSQQGAKLYEQYF. CDR3 DNA: TGCGCCAGCAGTCAACAGGGGGCTAAACTCTACGAGCAGTACTTC.

V usage is TRBV27 and J usage is TRBJ2-7; 13 nucleotides agree with TRBD2. The CDR3 is 15 amino acids. The trim removed 0 bases at V and 7 bases at J, leaving 3 bases unmatched. Germline V lookup: CDR1 MNHEY, CDR2 SMNVEV (reference sequence). The CDR3 sequence is CASSLSRGLAGEQYF. DNA of the CDR3: TGTGCCAGCAGTTTATCACGGGGACTAGCGGGGGAGCAGTACTTC.

A word on this clone: A read error may explain this, as a much larger clone is one base away. This same CDR3 is encoded by further DNA sequences in the sample. The V gene is TRBV30, the J gene TRBJ1-1; weak D call: TRBD1 (6 bases). Germline lookup yields CDR1 GTSNPN and CDR2 SVGIG (reference sequence). The CDR3 runs to 11 residues. CDR3: CAYHREGEAFF. The CDR3 DNA reads as TGTGCCTACCACAGGGAGGGGGAAGCTTTCTTC.

The J gene is TRBJ1-1, the V gene TRBV30, with 9 bases aligning to TRBD1. After removal of 5 bases from V and 2 bases from J, the junction contained 6 bases not matched to a gene. This CDR3 comprises 14 residues. CDR1 is GTSNPN and CDR2 is SVGIG in the germline V gene (reference sequence). CDR3 sequence: CAWGQGRYNTEAFF. The CDR3 DNA reads TGTGCCTGGGGACAGGGGCGGTATAACACTGAAGCTTTCTTT.

The chain has TRBV5-5 and TRBJ2-7; D gene ambiguous. The CDR3 consists of 14 residues. With 0 bases removed from V and 2 bases from J, the gap between germline ends came to 9 bases. In germline, CDR1 is SGHKS, CDR2 YYEKEE (reference sequence). CDR3 sequence (DNA): TGTGCCAGCAGCTTGGAAGCGTACACCTACGAGCAGTACTTC. Residues: CASSLEAYTYEQYF.

The genes are TRBV5-4 and TRBJ1-2, with D unresolved. V was pared by 0 bases and J by 1 base, with 7 bases between. Germline lookup yields CDR1 SGHNT and CDR2 YYREEE (reference sequence). The CDR3 is made up of 14 amino acids. The CDR3 loop is CASSLDGVNYGYTF. CDR3 in DNA: TGTGCCAGCAGCTTGGATGGGGTTAACTATGGCTACACCTTC.

The chain combines TRBV5-4 with TRBJ2-5; 8 bases align to TRBD2. The germline gives CDR1 SGHNT, CDR2 YYREEE (reference sequence). This CDR3 comprises 15 residues. Losses at the gene ends were 3 bases for V and 6 bases for J; bases not matched to a gene: 10. CDR3 residues: CASSWDRSGRKTQYF. The CDR3 coding sequence is TGTGCCAGCAGCTGGGATAGGAGCGGGAGAAAGACCCAGTACTTC.

The chain carries TRBV7-3 and TRBJ2-3, with a tentative D call TRBD1 (6 bases). Germline values: CDR1 SGHTA, CDR2 FQGTGA. The CDR3 is 17 residues long. Trimming removed 1 base from V and 7 bases from J, with 21 bases in between. The CDR3 protein is CASSLIGTTGMGYTQYF. CDR3 DNA sequence: TGTGCCAGCAGCTTAATTGGGACCACAGGGATGGGGTATACGCAGTATTTT.

CDR3 nucleotide sequence: TGCGCCAGCAGCTTGGGGCGCACAGATACGCAGTATTTT. Translation gives CASSLGRTDTQYF. The gene calls are TRBV5-1 and TRBJ2-3; no reliable D call. Germline V gene sequence: CDR1 SGHRS, CDR2 YFSETQ. The CDR3 contains 13 residues. Trimming shortened V by 0 bases and J by 1 base, and 3 bases separated the two germline ends. Full variable domain (missing parts from reference TRBV5-1 and TRBJ2-3): KAGVTQTPRYLIKTRGQQVTLSCSPISGHRSVSWYQQTPGQGLQFLFEYFSETQRNKGNFPGRFSGRQFSNSRSEMNVSTLELGDSALYLCASSLGRTDTQYFGPGTRLTVL.

The V call is TRBV30, the J call TRBJ1-3; 8 positions match TRBD1. CDR3 length equals 14 residues. V was pared by 2 bases and J by 4 bases, with 4 bases of the junction left unmatched. CDR1 and CDR2 (germline): GTSNPN, SVGIG (reference sequence). CDR3 loop: CAWSMGTGGNTIYF. The DNA of the CDR3 is TGTGCCTGGAGTATGGGGACAGGAGGAAACACCATATATTTT.

This clone was detected only once. The chain recombines TRBV19 with TRBJ2-5; TRBD2 might be the D (7 bases). Germline values: CDR1 LNHDA, CDR2 SQIVND (reference sequence). There are 14 residues in the CDR3. Trimming pared 6 bases from V and 4 bases from J, leaving 15 bases between. The CDR3 nucleotides read TGTGCCAGTAGGAGCCCCGGGGGGCGAGAGACCCAGTACTTC. This codes for CASRSPGGRETQYF.

The chain employs TRBV12-5 and TRBJ2-3; 9 positions match TRBD2. This CDR3 spans 15 amino acids. V lost 5 bases and J lost 1; bases outside the gene matches: 4. Germline V gives CDR1 LGHNT, CDR2 FRNRAP. The CDR3 spells CASGRGLAGTDTQYF. In DNA, the CDR3 is TGTGCTAGTGGTCGGGGACTAGCTGGCACAGATACGCAGTATTTT.

J is TRBJ2-7 and V is TRBV29-1; D gene uncertain. Trimming shortened V by 1 base and J by 9 bases, and 19 bases separated the two germline ends. Germline CDR1 is SQVTM and CDR2 is ANQGSEA. The CDR3 is 14 amino acids. The CDR3 bases are TGCAGCGTTGAAGGGCAGGTACCTACGGGTGGGCAGTACTTC. Its translation: CSVEGQVPTGGQYF.

The rearrangement links TRBV6-5 to TRBJ2-1; possibly TRBD2 for D (5 bases). Between the trimmed V and J ends, which lost 8 bases and 0 bases, there was a span of 11 bases. Germline CDR1 reads MNHEY; CDR2 reads SVGAGI. This CDR3 has 14 residues. CDR3 loop: CASRRSGSYNEQFF. The CDR3 coding sequence is TGTGCCAGCCGGAGGTCCGGCTCCTACAATGAGCAGTTCTTC.

The genes are TRBV7-9 and TRBJ2-1; 9 nucleotides match TRBD2. After removal of 6 bases from V and 0 bases from J, the junction contained 6 bases not matched to a gene. There are 16 residues in the CDR3. Germline loops: CDR1 SEHNR, CDR2 FQNEAQ (reference sequence). The CDR3 nucleotides are TGTGCCAGCAGGCCACTTAGCGGGAGCTCCTACAATGAGCAGTTCTTC. Translating gives CASRPLSGSSYNEQFF. Full variable domain (missing parts from reference TRBV7-9 and TRBJ2-1): DTGVSQNPRHKITKRGQNVTFRCDPISEHNRLYWYRQTLGQGPEFLTYFQNEAQLEKSRLLSDRFSAERPKGSFSTLEIQRTEQGDSAMYLCASRPLSGSSYNEQFFGPGTRLTVL.

This clone was seen once. This rearrangement joins TRBV30 to TRBJ1-1; 10 nucleotides agree with TRBD1. CDR3 length: 11 residues. With V trimmed by 1 base and J by 11 bases, 1 base remained unmatched. CDR1 GTSNPN and CDR2 SVGIG come from the germline V gene (reference sequence). The CDR3 DNA reads as TGTGCCTGGAGTGGACAGGGGGCCGCTTTCTTT. Translated, it gives CAWSGQGAAFF.

V gene TRBV19 combines with J gene TRBJ1-1; possibly TRBD1 for D (5 bases). Germline CDR1 reads LNHDA; CDR2 reads SQIVND (reference sequence). V gave up 3 bases and J gave up 3 bases, with 14 bases separating them. This CDR3 is 15 amino acids long. CDR3 amino acids: CASSIRGNRDTEAFF. The CDR3 DNA follows: TGTGCCAGTAGTATCCGGGGCAACCGGGACACTGAAGCTTTCTTT.

The rearrangement joins TRBV11-2 to TRBJ1-1; D gene uncertain. Germline V CDR1 and CDR2: SGHAT, FQNNGV. This CDR3 has 13 amino acids. Between the trimmed V and J ends, which lost 4 bases and 2 bases, there was a span of 8 bases. The CDR3: CASSWSANTEAFF. CDR3 DNA sequence: TGTGCCAGCAGCTGGTCAGCAAACACTGAAGCTTTCTTT.

This clone was picked up a small number of times. The rearrangement links TRBV11-2 to TRBJ2-2, with TRBD1 matching over 7 bases. The CDR3 runs 16 residues. Per the germline V gene, CDR1 is SGHAT and CDR2 is FQNNGV. J gave up 6 bases and V 5 bases, and 12 bases lay outside the gene matches. CDR3 residues: CASSQIQGFPPGELFF. Written as DNA, the CDR3 is TGTGCCAGCAGCCAAATACAGGGGTTCCCCCCCGGGGAGCTGTTTTTT.

Regarding this clone: A read error may account for a junction end that differs from germline. J is TRBJ1-2 and V is TRBV5-1, with TRBD1 identical over 7 bases. This CDR3 has 14 amino acids. Per the germline V gene, CDR1 is SGHRS and CDR2 is YFSETQ. The CDR3 reads CASSPSGQLYGYAF. The CDR3 nucleotides are TGCGCCAGCAGCCCCTCGGGACAGCTCTATGGCTACGCCTTC.

The rearrangement links TRBV7-2 to TRBJ2-3; possible D gene TRBD1, 5 bases. Per the germline V gene, CDR1 is SGHTA and CDR2 is FQGNSA. CDR3 size: 14 residues. With 5 bases removed from V and 9 bases from J, the gap between germline ends came to 18 bases. In DNA form, the CDR3 reads TGTGCCAGCAGCCAAGAAGCCGTGGGGCTGACGCAGTATTTT. Protein: CASSQEAVGLTQYF.

The J gene is TRBJ1-6, the V gene TRBV30; the D is unclear. CDR1 is GTSNPN and CDR2 is SVGIG in the germline V gene (reference sequence). The CDR3 totals 11 residues. V was clipped by 5 bases and J by 8 bases, with 7 bases between them. CDR3 sequence reads: CAWLVDSPLHF. CDR3 nucleotide sequence: TGTGCCTGGCTAGTGGATTCACCCCTCCACTTT.

The chain joins TRBV14 to TRBJ2-1, with no clear D. This CDR3 region has 12 residues. Trimming took off 0 bases at V and 14 bases at J, with 11 bases between the two ends. CDR1 SGHDN and CDR2 FVKESK come from the germline V gene. In DNA form, the CDR3 reads TGTGCCAGCAGCCAAGATCGGAGTCGGAAGTTCTTC. Residues: CASSQDRSRKFF.

The V gene is TRBV10-1, the J gene TRBJ1-3; no clear D gene. Germline-derived CDR1 and CDR2 are WNHNN and SYGVQD (reference sequence). The CDR3 runs 15 residues. The V end lost 6 bases, the J end lost 4 bases, and 16 bases lay between the germline ends. CDR3 loop: CASRTVRTSGNTIYF. The CDR3 DNA reads as TGCGCCAGCAGAACGGTGAGGACCTCCGGAAACACCATATATTTT.